This TCR beta chain came from a study of cytomegalovirus exposure and HLA in healthy donors. Study-wide results and caveats: Association with HLA alleles at 0.05 false discovery rate was found for about 17,000 TCR beta sequences in a later analysis. In a later analysis, DRB1 alleles had the most associated TCRs; HLA-C alleles the fewest.

PCR was performed using 60 Vbeta and 13 Jbeta primers. Some clones are missing from TCRdb's copy, which holds only in-frame ones; the method was immunoSEQ multiplex PCR. The table includes 150,000 to 200,000 clones, roughly 60% detected once. This CDR3 has 14 residues. V was shortened by 1 base and J by 8 bases, with 14 bases between the two germline ends. Germline V lookup: CDR1 PRHDT, CDR2 FYEKMQ (reference sequence). This clone was detected only a few times. Its antigen is not identified. The TCR comes from a man aged 35 to 55 in good health and CMV-seronegative. Specimen: PBMCs. The chain links TRBV13 to TRBJ1-1, with a weak D call TRBD1 (5 bases). The CDR3 sequence: CASSLVRVALEAFF. In DNA, the CDR3 is TGTGCCAGCAGCTTAGTCAGGGTCGCACTGGAAGCTTTCTTT.